One sample yielded the 15 T cell receptor beta chains listed below, sequenced in a study of blood T cell repertoires in COVID-19. TCRdb's table, derived via immunoSEQ multiplex PCR, lists solely in-frame clones and lacks some. The table has around 50,000 clones, roughly nine tenths seen once. The sequenced sample was peripheral blood. The receptors were gathered from a man aged 65 to 79 with active COVID-19.

The V call is TRBV4-3, the J call TRBJ2-3, with TRBD2 matching over 10 bases. The germline V gene encodes CDR1 LGHNA and CDR2 YSLEER. This CDR3 is built from 13 residues. V lost 8 bases to trimming and J lost 4 bases; unmatched junction nucleotides: 3. The CDR3 nucleotides are TGCGCCAGCGGAGCGGGGGGGCCAGATACGCAGTATTTT. Protein product: CASGAGGPDTQYF.

The chain employs TRBV7-2 and TRBJ2-7; the D gene is possibly TRBD1 (5 bases). Deletions cut 2 bases from V and 0 bases from J, with 11 bases between. Germline V CDR1 and CDR2: SGHTA, FQGNSA. The length of the CDR3 is 15 residues. The CDR3: CASSLRQGPSYEQYF. The CDR3 DNA reads as TGTGCCAGCAGCTTAAGGCAGGGTCCCTCCTACGAGCAGTACTTC.

The chain recombines TRBV27 with TRBJ2-1; tentatively, D is TRBD2 (5 bases). Deletions cut 6 bases from V and 7 bases from J, with 19 bases between. Per the germline V gene, CDR1 is MNHEY and CDR2 is SMNVEV (reference sequence). CDR3 size: 15 residues. CDR3 sequence (DNA): TGTGCCAGCAGCACCCGGGGTGGCTTAGCGAATGAGCAGTTCTTC. Translation: CASSTRGGLANEQFF.

The chain is built from TRBV7-8 and TRBJ1-2, with unresolved D. Germline V gene data show CDR1 as SGHVS and CDR2 as FQNEAQ. The CDR3 consists of 11 residues. Trimming left V 6 bases short and J 8 bases short, with 10 bases between. The CDR3: CASSLLGGYTF. CDR3 DNA sequence: TGTGCCAGCAGTTTACTAGGCGGCTACACCTTC.

This chain connects TRBV28 to TRBJ2-7; TRBD1 matches at 12 bases. V lost 6 bases to trimming and J lost 5 bases; unmatched junction nucleotides: 8. Germline CDR1 is MDHEN and CDR2 is SYDVKM. The CDR3 totals 15 residues. CDR3 residues: CASSITGTGGHEQYF. The CDR3 bases are TGTGCCAGCAGCATCACCGGGACAGGGGGCCACGAGCAGTACTTC.

The chain employs TRBV6-6 and TRBJ1-4, with D possibly TRBD1 on 5 matching bases. CDR3 length equals 15 residues. Germline values: CDR1 MNHNY, CDR2 SVGAGI (reference sequence). V lost 8 bases and J 11 bases, leaving 24 bases between the germline ends. CDR3 region: CASHIDAAYRGKLFF. CDR3 coding DNA: TGTGCCAGCCATATCGATGCCGCCTATAGGGGTAAACTGTTTTTT.

The chain combines TRBV5-1 with TRBJ2-7; TRBD1 agrees at 7 bases. The CDR3 runs 15 residues. Losses at the gene ends were 0 bases for V and 4 bases for J; bases not matched to a gene: 7. Germline V lookup: CDR1 SGHRS, CDR2 YFSETQ. Here the CDR3 DNA reads TGCGCCAGCAGCTTGGGAACCGGGACAGCGTACGAGCAGTACTTC. It codes for CASSLGTGTAYEQYF.

This chain joins TRBV2 and TRBJ1-6; D unclear. Germline V gene lookup returns CDR1 SNHLY and CDR2 FYNNEI. The V gene lost 6 bases and the J gene lost 5 bases, with 14 bases spanning the gap. The CDR3 runs to 15 residues. CDR3 bases: TGTGCCAGCAGGTCGTCTTCACGGGATAATTCACCCCTCCACTTT. This codes for CASRSSSRDNSPLHF.

This clone was recorded once. This chain uses TRBV14 with TRBJ1-3; D gene uncertain. Per germline, CDR1 SGHDN and CDR2 FVKESK. The CDR3 is 16 amino acids. V was trimmed by 0 bases and J by 4 bases, leaving 13 bases between them. The CDR3 coding sequence is TGTGCCAGCAGCCAAGATATCGGGAGAATCGGAAACACCATATATTTT. Residues: CASSQDIGRIGNTIYF.

The chain employs TRBV6-5 and TRBJ2-1; 11 bases match TRBD2. The V gene's germline CDR1 is MNHEY and CDR2 SVGAGI. With V trimmed by 2 bases and J by 10 bases, 10 bases remained unmatched. This CDR3 is built from 16 residues. The CDR3 DNA reads TGTGCCAGCAGTTACGGCCCGGGTAGCGGGGGGGGAGAGCAGTTCTTC. It is translated as CASSYGPGSGGGEQFF.

CDR3 nucleotides: TGTGCCAGCAGCCCGCAATGGGGCACCCAAGAGACCCAGTACTTC. It yields the protein CASSPQWGTQETQYF. The rearrangement joins TRBV7-3 to TRBJ2-5, with a possible D match to TRBD1 (5 bases). This CDR3 is 15 amino acids long. The germline gives CDR1 SGHTA, CDR2 FQGTGA. V dropped 5 bases and J dropped 1 base, with 14 bases sitting between them.

The chain joins TRBV6-6 to TRBJ1-6; D gene ambiguous. The CDR3 extends over 12 amino acids. Germline CDR1 MNHNY, CDR2 SVGAGI (reference sequence). V was shortened by 6 bases and J by 15 bases, with 15 bases between the two germline ends. The CDR3 sequence: CASSHLGGLLHF. The CDR3 nucleotides read TGTGCCAGCAGCCATCTTGGAGGGCTCCTCCACTTT.

The rearrangement joins TRBV6-2 or TRBV6-3 to TRBJ2-1, with D perhaps matching TRBD1 (5 bases). V was clipped by 0 bases and J by 7 bases, with 7 bases between them. Germline-derived CDR1 and CDR2 are MNHEY and SVGEGT. This CDR3 spans 13 amino acids. The CDR3 region is CASSYSHRNEQFF. The CDR3 DNA follows: TGTGCCAGCAGTTACTCCCACAGGAATGAGCAGTTCTTC.

This chain connects TRBV5-1 to TRBJ1-2; weak D call: TRBD1 (5 bases). The germline gives CDR1 SGHRS, CDR2 YFSETQ. Trimming pared 4 bases from V and 6 bases from J, leaving 19 bases between. The CDR3 is made up of 15 amino acids. CDR3 region: CASSPLLGGSDGYTF. The CDR3 nucleotides read TGCGCCAGCAGCCCACTGTTGGGGGGGAGTGATGGCTACACCTTC.

This clone came up a few times. As DNA, the CDR3 is TGCGCCAGCAGCCAAGGCCTCCTAGCGGCTATTTACAATGAGCAGTTCTTC. It is translated as CASSQGLLAAIYNEQFF. The chain recombines TRBV4-1 with TRBJ2-1; 7 bases map to TRBD2. Germline CDR1 is MGHRA and CDR2 is YSYEKL. The ends lost 1 base at V and 4 bases at J; junction bases unmatched: 10. This CDR3 has 17 residues.